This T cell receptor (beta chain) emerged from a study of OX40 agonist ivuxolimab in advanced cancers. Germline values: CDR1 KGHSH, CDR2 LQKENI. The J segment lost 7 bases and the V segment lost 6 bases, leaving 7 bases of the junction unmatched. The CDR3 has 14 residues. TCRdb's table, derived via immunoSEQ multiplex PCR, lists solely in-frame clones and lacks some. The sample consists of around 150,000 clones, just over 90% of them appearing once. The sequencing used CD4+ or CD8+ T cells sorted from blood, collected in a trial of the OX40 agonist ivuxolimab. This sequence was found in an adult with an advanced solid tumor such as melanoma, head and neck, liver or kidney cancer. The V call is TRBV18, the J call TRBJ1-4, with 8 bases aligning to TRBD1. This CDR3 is CASSPTGAVEKLFF. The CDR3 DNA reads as TGTGCCAGCTCTCCGACAGGGGCCGTTGAAAAACTGTTTTTT.